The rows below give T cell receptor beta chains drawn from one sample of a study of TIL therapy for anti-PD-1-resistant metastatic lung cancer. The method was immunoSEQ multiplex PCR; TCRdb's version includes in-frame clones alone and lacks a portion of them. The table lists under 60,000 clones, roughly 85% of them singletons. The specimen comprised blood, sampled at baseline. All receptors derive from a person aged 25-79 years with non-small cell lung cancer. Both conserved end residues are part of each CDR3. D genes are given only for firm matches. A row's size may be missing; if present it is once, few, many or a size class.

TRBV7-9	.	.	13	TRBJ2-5	TGTGCCAGCAGCTCGCGGGGTTTGGAGACCCAGTACTTC	CASSSRGLETQYF
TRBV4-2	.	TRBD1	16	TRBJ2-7	TGTGCCAGCAGCCAAGTTCAGGGGGCGAGCTCCTACGAGCAGTACTTC	CASSQVQGASSYEQYF
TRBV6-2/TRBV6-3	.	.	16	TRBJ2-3	TGTGCCAGCAGTTACACCAGCGGCCTGACCACAGATACGCAGTATTTT	CASSYTSGLTTDTQYF
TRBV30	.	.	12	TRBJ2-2	TGTGCCTGGAGTGTACGACGCGGGGAGCTGTTTTTT	CAWSVRRGELFF
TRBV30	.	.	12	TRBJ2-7	TGTGCCTGGAGTTCAAGCTCCTACGAGCAGTACTTC	CAWSSSSYEQYF
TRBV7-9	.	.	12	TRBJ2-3	TGTGCCAGCAGCAGAGACACAGATACGCAGTATTTT	CASSRDTDTQYF
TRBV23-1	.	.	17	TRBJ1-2	TGCGCCAGCAGTCAACACGGACAGATTAATTTTAACTATGGCTACACCTTC	CASSQHGQINFNYGYTF
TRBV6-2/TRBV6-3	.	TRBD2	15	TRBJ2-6	TGTGCCAGCAGTCGGGGGGGCTCTGGGGCCAACGTCCTGACTTTC	CASSRGGSGANVLTF
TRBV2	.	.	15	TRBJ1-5	TGTGCCAGCAGTGGGGAAATTCTGGGCAATCAGCCCCAGCATTTT	CASSGEILGNQPQHF
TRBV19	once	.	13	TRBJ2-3	TGTGCCAGTAGGCAACAGGGCGCAGATACGCAGTATTTT	CASRQQGADTQYF
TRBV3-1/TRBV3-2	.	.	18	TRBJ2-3	TGTGCCAGCAGCCAAGCCTCTAGAGCCCCCGCGGGGTCAGATACGCAGTATTTT	CASSQASRAPAGSDTQYF
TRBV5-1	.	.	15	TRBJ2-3	TGCGCCAGCAGCCACCGGACACCGAGCACAGATACGCAGTATTTT	CASSHRTPSTDTQYF
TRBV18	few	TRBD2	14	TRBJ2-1	TGTGCCAGCGCCGGGACTAGCGGATACAATGAGCAGTTCTTC	CASAGTSGYNEQFF
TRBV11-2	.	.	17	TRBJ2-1	TGTGCCAGCAGCTTAGGTCGGCTAGCTGTCCCCCACAATGAGCAGTTCTTC	CASSLGRLAVPHNEQFF
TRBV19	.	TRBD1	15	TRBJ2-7	TGTGCCAGTACCCCCGGGACAGGGGGGTCCTACGAGCAGTACTTC	CASTPGTGGSYEQYF
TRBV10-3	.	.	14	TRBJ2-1	TGTGCCATCAGCCGGACAGATAAATACAATGAGCAGTTCTTC	CAISRTDKYNEQFF
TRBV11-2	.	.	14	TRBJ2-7	TGTGCCAGCAGCCCCCCTGGGAACCCCTACGAGCAGTACTTC	CASSPPGNPYEQYF
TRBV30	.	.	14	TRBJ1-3	TGTGCCTGGAGTGTATCGGGGAATGGAAACACCATATATTTT	CAWSVSGNGNTIYF
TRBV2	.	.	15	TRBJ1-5	TGTGCCAGCAGTGAACAAGGGGATAGCAATCAGCCCCAGCATTTT	CASSEQGDSNQPQHF
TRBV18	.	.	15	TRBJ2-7	TGTGCCAGCTCCCGCACCGGGACGCAGGGTTCGGCGCAGTACTTC	CASSRTGTQGSAQYF
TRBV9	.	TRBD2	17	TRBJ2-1	TGTGCCAGCAGCGTAGATAGCGGGTCAAGCTCCTACAATGAGCAGTTCTTC	CASSVDSGSSSYNEQFF
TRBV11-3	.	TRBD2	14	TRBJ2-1	TGTGCCAGCAGCCCCGGGACTAGCAGGAATGAGCAGTTCTTC	CASSPGTSRNEQFF
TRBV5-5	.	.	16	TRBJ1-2	TGTGCCAGCAGCTTGGTCTGGTTCAGGTCGCATTCGGGCTACACCTTC	CASSLVWFRSHSGYTF
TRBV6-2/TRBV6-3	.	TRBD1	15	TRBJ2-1	TGTGCCAGCAGTTCGGACAGGGGTTTCTACAATGAGCAGTTCTTC	CASSSDRGFYNEQFF
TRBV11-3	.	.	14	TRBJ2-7	TGTGCCAGCAGCTTAGCAAGCGACCCCTACGAGCAGTACTTC	CASSLASDPYEQYF
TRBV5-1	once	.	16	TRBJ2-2	TGCGCCAGCAGCTTGGAGGCCGTACTAGCAGCGGGGGAGCTGTTTTTT	CASSLEAVLAAGELFF
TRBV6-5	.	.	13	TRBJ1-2	TGTGCCAGCAGTCTGGGGGCGCATCTCGGCTACACCTTC	CASSLGAHLGYTF
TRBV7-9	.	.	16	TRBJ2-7	TGTGCCAGCAGCTTAGCGGGACTGGGCGCATCCTACGAGCAGTACTTC	CASSLAGLGASYEQYF
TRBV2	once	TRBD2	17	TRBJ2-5	TGTGCCAGCAGTGAAGGGGGTAGCGGGGGCCTCGGGGAGACCCAGTACTTC	CASSEGGSGGLGETQYF
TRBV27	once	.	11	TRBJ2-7	TGTGCCAGCAGTCTTAGGGGCGAGCAGTACTTC	CASSLRGEQYF
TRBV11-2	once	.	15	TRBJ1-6	TGTGCCAGCAGCTACTCACAGGGTCTGCATTCACCCCTCCACTTT	CASSYSQGLHSPLHF
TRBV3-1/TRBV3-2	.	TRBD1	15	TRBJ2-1	TGTGCCAGCAGCTTGGGACAGCCCCATTACAATGAGCAGTTCTTC	CASSLGQPHYNEQFF
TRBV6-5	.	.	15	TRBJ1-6	TGTGCCAGCAGTTACACTCAGGGTATCAATTCACCCCTCCACTTT	CASSYTQGINSPLHF